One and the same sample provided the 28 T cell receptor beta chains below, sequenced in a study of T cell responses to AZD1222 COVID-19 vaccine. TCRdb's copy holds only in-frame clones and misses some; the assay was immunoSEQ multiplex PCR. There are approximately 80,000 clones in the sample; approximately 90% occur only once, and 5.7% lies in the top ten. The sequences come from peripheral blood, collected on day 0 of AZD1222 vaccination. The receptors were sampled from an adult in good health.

DNA for the CDR3: TGCGCCAGCAGCCCCGCTTCCCAGGGAGGCTACACCTTC. Its protein product is CASSPASQGGYTF. The chain links TRBV5-1 to TRBJ1-2, with D perhaps TRBD1 (5 bases). V was trimmed by 4 bases and J by 8 bases, leaving 15 bases between them. Looked up from germline, CDR1 is SGHRS and CDR2 is YFSETQ. The CDR3 is 13 amino acids.

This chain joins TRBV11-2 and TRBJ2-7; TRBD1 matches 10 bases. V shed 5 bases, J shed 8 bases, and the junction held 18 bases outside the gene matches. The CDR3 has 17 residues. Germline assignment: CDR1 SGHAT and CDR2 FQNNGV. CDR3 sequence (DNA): TGTGCCAGCAGCGATCGCCGCCTTAGCGACAGGGGGCATCAGCAGTACTTC. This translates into CASSDRRLSDRGHQQYF.

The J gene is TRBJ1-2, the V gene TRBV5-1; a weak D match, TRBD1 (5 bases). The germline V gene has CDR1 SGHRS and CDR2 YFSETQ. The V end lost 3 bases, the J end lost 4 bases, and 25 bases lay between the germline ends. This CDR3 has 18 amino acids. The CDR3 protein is CASSSGIGMGQEGYGYTF. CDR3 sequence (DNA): TGCGCCAGCAGCTCGGGAATAGGGATGGGGCAGGAGGGCTATGGCTACACCTTC.

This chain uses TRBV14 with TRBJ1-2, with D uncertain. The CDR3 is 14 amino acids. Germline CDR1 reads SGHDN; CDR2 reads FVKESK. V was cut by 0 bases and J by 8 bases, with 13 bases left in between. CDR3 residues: CASSQDGLAIGYTF. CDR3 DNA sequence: TGTGCCAGCAGCCAAGATGGTTTGGCAATCGGCTACACCTTC.

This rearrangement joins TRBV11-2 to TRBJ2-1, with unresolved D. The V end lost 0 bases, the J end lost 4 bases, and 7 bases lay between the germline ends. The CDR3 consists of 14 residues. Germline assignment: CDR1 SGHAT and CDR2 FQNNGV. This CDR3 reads CASSLDVTYNEQFF. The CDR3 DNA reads TGTGCCAGCAGCTTAGACGTAACTTACAATGAGCAGTTCTTC. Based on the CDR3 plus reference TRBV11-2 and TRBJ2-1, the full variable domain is EAGVAQSPRYKIIEKRQSVAFWCNPISGHATLYWYQQILGQGPKLLIQFQNNGVVDDSQLPKDRFSAERLKGVDSTLKIQPAKLEDSAVYLCASSLDVTYNEQFFGPGTRLTVL.

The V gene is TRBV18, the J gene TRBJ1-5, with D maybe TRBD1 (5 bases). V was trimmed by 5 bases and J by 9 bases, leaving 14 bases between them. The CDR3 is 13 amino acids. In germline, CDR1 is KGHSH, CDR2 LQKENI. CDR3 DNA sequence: TGTGCCAGCTCATCCGACGGGGGAGGGCCCCAGCATTTT. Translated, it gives CASSSDGGGPQHF.

CDR3 loop: CASSLRLAPDTQYF. CDR3 in DNA: TGTGCCAGCAGCTTAAGACTAGCGCCAGATACGCAGTATTTT. The genes are TRBV9 and TRBJ2-3, with 8 bases matching TRBD2. CDR1 SGDLS and CDR2 YYNGEE come from the germline V gene. CDR3 length equals 14 residues. The trim removed 4 bases at V and 4 bases at J, leaving 5 bases unmatched.

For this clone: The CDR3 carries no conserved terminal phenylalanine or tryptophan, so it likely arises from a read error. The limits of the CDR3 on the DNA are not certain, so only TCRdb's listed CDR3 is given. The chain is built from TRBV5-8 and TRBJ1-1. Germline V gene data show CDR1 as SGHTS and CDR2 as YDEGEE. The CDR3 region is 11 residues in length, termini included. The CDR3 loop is CASSVGRFVFL.

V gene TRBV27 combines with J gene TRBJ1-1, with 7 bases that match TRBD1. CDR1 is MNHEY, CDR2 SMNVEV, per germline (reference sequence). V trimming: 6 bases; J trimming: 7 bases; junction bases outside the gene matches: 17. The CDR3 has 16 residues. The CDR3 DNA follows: TGTGCCAGCAGAACTAAGACAGGGCTGGTCACCGGTGAAGCTTTCTTT. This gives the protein CASRTKTGLVTGEAFF.

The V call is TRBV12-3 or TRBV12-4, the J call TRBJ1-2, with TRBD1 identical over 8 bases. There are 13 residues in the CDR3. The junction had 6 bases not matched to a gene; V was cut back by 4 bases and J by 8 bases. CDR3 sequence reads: CASSSRTGFGYTF. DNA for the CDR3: TGTGCCAGCAGTTCAAGGACAGGGTTCGGCTACACCTTC.

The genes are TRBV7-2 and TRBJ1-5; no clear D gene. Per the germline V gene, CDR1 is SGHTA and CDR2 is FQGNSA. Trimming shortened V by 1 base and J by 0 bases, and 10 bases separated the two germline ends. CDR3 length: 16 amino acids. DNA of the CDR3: TGTGCCAGCAGCTTAGGCCGGGTCAATAGCAATCAGCCCCAGCATTTT. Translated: CASSLGRVNSNQPQHF.

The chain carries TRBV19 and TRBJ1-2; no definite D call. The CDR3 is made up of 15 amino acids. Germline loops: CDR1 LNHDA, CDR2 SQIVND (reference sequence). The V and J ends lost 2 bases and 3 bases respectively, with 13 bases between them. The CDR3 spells CASSIMASQDYGYTF. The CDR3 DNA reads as TGTGCCAGTAGTATAATGGCGAGTCAGGACTATGGCTACACCTTC.

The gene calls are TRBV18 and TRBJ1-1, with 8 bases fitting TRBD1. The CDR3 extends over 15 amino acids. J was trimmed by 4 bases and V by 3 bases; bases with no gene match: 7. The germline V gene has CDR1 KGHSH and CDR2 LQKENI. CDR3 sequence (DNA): TGTGCCAGCTCACCCGGACAGGGCGCGCGCACTGAAGCTTTCTTT. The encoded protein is CASSPGQGARTEAFF.

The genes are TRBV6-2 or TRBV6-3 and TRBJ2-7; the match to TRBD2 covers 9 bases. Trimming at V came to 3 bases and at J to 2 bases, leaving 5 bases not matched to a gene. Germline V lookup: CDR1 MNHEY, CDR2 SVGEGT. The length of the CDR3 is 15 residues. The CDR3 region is CASSYSLAGAYEQYF. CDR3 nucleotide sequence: TGTGCCAGCAGTTATTCATTAGCGGGGGCCTACGAGCAGTACTTC.

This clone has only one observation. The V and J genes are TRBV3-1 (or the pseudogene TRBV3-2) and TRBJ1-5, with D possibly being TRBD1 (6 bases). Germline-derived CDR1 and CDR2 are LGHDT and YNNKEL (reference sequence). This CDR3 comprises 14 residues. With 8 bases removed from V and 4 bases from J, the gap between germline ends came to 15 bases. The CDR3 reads CASGGGAGNQPQHF. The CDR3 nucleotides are TGTGCCAGCGGTGGGGGGGCTGGAAATCAGCCCCAGCATTTT.

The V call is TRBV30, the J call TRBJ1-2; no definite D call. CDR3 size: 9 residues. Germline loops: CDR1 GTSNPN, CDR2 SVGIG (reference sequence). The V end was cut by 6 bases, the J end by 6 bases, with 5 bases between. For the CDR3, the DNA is TGTGCCTGCGACGATGGCTACACCTTC. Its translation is CACDDGYTF.

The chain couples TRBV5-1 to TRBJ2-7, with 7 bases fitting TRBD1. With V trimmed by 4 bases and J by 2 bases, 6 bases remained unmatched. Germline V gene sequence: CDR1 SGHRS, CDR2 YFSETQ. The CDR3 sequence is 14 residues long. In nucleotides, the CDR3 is TGCGCCAGCAGCCCTCGACAGGGCCCCTACGAGCAGTACTTC. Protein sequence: CASSPRQGPYEQYF.

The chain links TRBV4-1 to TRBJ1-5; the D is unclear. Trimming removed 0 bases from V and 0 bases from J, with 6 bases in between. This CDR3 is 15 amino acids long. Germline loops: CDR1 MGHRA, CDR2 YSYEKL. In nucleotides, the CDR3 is TGCGCCAGCAGCCAAGAGAGGATTAGCAATCAGCCCCAGCATTTT. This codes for CASSQERISNQPQHF.

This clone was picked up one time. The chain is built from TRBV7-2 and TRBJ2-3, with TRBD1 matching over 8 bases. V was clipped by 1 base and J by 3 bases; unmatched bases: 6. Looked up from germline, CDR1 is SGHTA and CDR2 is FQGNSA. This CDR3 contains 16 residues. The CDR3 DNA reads TGTGCCAGCAGCTTAGTCGGGACAGGCGGGACAGATACGCAGTATTTT. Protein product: CASSLVGTGGTDTQYF.

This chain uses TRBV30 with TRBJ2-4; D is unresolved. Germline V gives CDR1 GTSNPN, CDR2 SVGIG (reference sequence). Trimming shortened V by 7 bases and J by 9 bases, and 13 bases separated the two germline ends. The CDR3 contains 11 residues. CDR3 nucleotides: TGTGCCTTCGGACCTCGGGCCATTCAGTACTTC. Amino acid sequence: CAFGPRAIQYF.

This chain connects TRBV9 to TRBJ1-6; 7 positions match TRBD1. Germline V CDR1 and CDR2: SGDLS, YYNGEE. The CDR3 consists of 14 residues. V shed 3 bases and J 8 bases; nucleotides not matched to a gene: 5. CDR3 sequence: CASSEGADYSPLHF. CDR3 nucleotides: TGTGCCAGCAGCGAGGGGGCGGACTATTCACCCCTCCACTTT.

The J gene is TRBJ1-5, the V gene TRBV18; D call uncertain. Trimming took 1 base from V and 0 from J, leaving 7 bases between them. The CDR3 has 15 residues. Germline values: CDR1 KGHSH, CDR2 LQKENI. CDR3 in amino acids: CASSPRENSNQPQHF. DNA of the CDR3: TGTGCCAGCTCACCACGAGAGAATAGCAATCAGCCCCAGCATTTT. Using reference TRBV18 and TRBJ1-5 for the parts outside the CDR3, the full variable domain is NAGVMQNPRHLVRRRGQEARLRCSPMKGHSHVYWYRQLPEEGLKFMVYLQKENIIDESGMPKERFSAEFPKEGPSILRIQQVVRGDSAAYFCASSPRENSNQPQHFGDGTRLSIL.

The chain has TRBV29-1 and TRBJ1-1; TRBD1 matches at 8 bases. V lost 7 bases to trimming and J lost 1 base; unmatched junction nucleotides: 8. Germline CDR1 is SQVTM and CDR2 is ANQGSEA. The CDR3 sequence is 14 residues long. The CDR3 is CSGVTGEGNTEAFF. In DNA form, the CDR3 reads TGCAGCGGGGTGACAGGGGAGGGGAACACTGAAGCTTTCTTT.

The CDR3 is CASSTPRTGFSGNTIYF. The CDR3 DNA reads TGTGCCAGCAGCACCCCCCGGACAGGTTTCTCTGGAAACACCATATATTTT. The gene calls are TRBV9 and TRBJ1-3, with 7 bases matching TRBD1. The ends lost 4 bases at V and 0 bases at J; junction bases unmatched: 10. Germline loops: CDR1 SGDLS, CDR2 YYNGEE. This CDR3 has 17 residues.

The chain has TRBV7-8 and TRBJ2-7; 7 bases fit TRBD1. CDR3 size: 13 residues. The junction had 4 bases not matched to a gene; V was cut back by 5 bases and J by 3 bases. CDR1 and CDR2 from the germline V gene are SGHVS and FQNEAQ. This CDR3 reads CASSLGQNYEQYF. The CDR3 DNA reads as TGTGCCAGCAGCCTGGGACAGAACTACGAGCAGTACTTC.

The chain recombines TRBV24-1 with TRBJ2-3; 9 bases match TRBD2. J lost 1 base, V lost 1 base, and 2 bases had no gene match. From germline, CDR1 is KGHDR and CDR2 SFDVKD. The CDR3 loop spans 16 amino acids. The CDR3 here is CATSDLIAGGTDTQYF. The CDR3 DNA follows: TGTGCCACCAGTGATTTAATAGCGGGGGGCACAGATACGCAGTATTTT.

This CDR3 is CATSDPGTGLGEQFF. CDR3 DNA sequence: TGTGCCACCAGTGACCCCGGGACAGGGCTTGGTGAGCAGTTCTTC. The chain uses TRBV24-1 and TRBJ2-1; 9 bases are shared with TRBD1. CDR1 is KGHDR and CDR2 is SFDVKD in the germline V gene. J lost 9 bases, V lost 4 bases, and 9 bases had no gene match. The CDR3 totals 15 residues.

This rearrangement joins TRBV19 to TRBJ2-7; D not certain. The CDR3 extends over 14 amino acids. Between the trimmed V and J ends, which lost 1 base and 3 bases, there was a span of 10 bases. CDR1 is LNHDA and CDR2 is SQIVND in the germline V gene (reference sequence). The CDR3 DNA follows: TGTGCCAGTAGTATAGCAAGGGCCGGCTACGAGCAGTACTTC. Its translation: CASSIARAGYEQYF. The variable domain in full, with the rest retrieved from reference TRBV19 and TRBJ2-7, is DGGITQSPKYLFRKEGQNVTLSCEQNLNHDAMYWYRQDPGQGLRLIYYSQIVNDFQKGDIAEGYSVSREKKESFPLTVTSAQKNPTAFYLCASSIARAGYEQYFGPGTRLTVT.